The T cell receptor (beta chain) described here comes from a study of identical twins. Points from the study as a whole: Fewer insertions were carried by abundant cord blood beta clonotypes, but none was seen in memory repertoires.

Every one of the donors was a healthy Caucasian. Germline CDR1 and CDR2: MNHEY and SMNVEV (reference sequence). This CDR3 is 15 amino acids long. V shed 6 bases, J shed 4 bases, and the junction held 6 bases outside the gene matches. TCRdb reprocessed the 5' RACE reads with MiXCR, giving one entry per CDR3 protein. The sample carries roughly 480,000 distinct CDR3 sequences, roughly 26% recorded once. Note on this clonotype: The antigen is not known.

These data were also reused for a study on T cells expressing NK-cell markers.

Sequencing was done on a sample of CD4+ T cells sorted from blood. The gene calls are TRBV27 and TRBJ1-4, with 9 bases lining up with TRBD1. The sequence was obtained from a woman between 18 and 29 years old in good health. The CDR3 bases are TGTGCCAGCAGCGACAGGGGGACAATTAATGAAAAACTGTTTTTT. Protein product: CASSDRGTINEKLFF.